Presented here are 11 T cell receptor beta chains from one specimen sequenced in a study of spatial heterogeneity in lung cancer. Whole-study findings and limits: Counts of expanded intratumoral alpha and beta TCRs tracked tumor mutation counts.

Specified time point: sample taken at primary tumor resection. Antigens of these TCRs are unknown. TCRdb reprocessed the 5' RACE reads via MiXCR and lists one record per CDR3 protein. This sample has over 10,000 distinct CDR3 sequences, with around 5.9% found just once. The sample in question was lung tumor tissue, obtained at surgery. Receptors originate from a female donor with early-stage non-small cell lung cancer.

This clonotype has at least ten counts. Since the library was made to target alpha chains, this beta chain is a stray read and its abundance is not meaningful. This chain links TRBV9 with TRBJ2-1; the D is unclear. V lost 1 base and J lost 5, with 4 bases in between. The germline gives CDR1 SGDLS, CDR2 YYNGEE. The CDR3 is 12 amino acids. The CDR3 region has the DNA TGTGCCAGCAGCGTAATGAACAATGAGCAGTTCTTC. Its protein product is CASSVMNNEQFF.

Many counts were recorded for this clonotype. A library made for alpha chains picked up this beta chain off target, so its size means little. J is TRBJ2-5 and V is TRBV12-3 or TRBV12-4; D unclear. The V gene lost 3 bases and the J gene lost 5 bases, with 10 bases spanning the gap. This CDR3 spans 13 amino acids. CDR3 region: CASSLGSLETQYF. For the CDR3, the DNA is TGTGCCAGCAGTTTGGGATCTCTGGAGACCCAGTACTTC.

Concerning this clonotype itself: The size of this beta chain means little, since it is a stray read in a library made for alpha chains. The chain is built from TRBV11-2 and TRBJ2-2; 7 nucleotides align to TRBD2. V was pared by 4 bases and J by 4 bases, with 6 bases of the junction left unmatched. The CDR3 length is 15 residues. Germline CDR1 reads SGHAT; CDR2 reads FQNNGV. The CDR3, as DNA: TGTGCCAGCAGCTATCGGAGCGGGGCCACCGGGGAGCTGTTTTTT. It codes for CASSYRSGATGELFF.

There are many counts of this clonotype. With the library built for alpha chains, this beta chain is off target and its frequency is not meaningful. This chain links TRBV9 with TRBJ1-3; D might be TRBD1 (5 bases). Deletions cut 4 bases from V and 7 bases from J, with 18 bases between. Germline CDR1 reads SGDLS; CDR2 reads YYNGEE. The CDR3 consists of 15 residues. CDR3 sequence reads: CASSPRIRDRNTIYF. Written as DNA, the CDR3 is TGTGCCAGCAGCCCCCGCATCAGGGACCGGAACACCATATATTTT. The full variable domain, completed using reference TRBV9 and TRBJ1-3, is DSGVTQTPKHLITATGQRVTLRCSPRSGDLSVYWYQQSLDQGLQFLIQYYNGEERAKGNILERFSAQQFPDLHSELNLSSLELGDSALYFCASSPRIRDRNTIYFGEGSWLTVV.

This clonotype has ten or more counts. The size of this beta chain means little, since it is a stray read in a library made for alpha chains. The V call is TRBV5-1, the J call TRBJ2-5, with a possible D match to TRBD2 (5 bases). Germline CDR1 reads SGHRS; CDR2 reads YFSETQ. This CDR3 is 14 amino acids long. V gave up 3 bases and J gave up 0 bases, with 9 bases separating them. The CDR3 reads CASSSDSYQETQYF. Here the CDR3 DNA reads TGCGCCAGCAGCTCGGACTCGTACCAAGAGACCCAGTACTTC.

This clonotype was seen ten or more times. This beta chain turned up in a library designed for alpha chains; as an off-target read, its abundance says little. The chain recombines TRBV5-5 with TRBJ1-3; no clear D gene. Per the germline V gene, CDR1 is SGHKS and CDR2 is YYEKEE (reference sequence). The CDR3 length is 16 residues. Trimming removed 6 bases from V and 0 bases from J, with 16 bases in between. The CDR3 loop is CASTGTTGYSGNTIYF. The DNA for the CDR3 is TGTGCCAGCACCGGAACGACGGGGTACTCTGGAAACACCATATATTTT.

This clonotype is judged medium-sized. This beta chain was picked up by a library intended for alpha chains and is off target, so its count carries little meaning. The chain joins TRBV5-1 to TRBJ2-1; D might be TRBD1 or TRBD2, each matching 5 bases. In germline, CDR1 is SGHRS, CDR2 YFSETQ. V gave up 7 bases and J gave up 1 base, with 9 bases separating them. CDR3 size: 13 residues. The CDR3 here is CASRDGSYNEQFF. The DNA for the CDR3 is TGCGCCAGCCGGGACGGGTCCTACAATGAGCAGTTCTTC. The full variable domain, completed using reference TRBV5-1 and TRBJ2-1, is KAGVTQTPRYLIKTRGQQVTLSCSPISGHRSVSWYQQTPGQGLQFLFEYFSETQRNKGNFPGRFSGRQFSNSRSEMNVSTLELGDSALYLCASRDGSYNEQFFGPGTRLTVL.

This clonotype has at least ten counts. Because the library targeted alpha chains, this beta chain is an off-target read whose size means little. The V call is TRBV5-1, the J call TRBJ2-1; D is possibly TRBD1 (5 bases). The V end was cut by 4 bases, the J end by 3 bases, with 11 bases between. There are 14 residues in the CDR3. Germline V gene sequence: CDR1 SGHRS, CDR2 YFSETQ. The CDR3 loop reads CASSPQQGYNEQFF. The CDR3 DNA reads TGCGCCAGCAGCCCCCAGCAGGGCTACAATGAGCAGTTCTTC.

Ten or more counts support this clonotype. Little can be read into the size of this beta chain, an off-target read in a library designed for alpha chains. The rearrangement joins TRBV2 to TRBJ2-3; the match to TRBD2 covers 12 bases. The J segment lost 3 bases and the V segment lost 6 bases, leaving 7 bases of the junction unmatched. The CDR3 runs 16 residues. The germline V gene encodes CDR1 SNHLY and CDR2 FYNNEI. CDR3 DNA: TGTGCCAGCAGAACCCTAGCGGGGGGGCAAACAGATACGCAGTATTTT. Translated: CASRTLAGGQTDTQYF. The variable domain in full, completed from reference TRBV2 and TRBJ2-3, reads EPEVTQTPSHQVTQMGQEVILRCVPISNHLYFYWYRQILGQKVEFLVSFYNNEISEKSEIFDDQFSVERPDGSNFTLKIRSTKLEDSAMYFCASRTLAGGQTDTQYFGPGTRLTVL.

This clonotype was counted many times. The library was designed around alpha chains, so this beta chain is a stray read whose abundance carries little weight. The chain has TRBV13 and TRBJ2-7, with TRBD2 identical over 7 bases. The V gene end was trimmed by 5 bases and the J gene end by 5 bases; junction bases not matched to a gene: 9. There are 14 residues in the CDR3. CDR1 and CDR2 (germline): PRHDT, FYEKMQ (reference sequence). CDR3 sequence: CASSPGLEANEQYF. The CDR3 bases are TGTGCCAGCAGCCCAGGACTAGAGGCGAACGAGCAGTACTTC.

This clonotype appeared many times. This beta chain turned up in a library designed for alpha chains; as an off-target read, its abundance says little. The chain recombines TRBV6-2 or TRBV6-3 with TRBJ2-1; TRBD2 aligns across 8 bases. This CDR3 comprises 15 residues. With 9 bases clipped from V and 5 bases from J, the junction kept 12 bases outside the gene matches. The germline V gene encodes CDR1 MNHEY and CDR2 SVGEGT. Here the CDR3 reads CASLSPGLGNNEQFF. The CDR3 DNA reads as TGTGCCAGTCTTTCCCCGGGACTAGGGAACAATGAGCAGTTCTTC.